This T cell receptor beta chain appears in the sequencing data of a study of blood T cell repertoires in COVID-19. Study-wide context: Material from acute and convalescent COVID-19 was sourced from the United States, Italy and Spain.

Assay used: immunoSEQ multiplex PCR; TCRdb lists only in-frame clones, some missing. The repertoire holds 230,000 or so clones, with roughly 88% as singletons. The study recruited people aged 18 to 89 years across more than 20 US areas. This CDR3 contains 16 residues. The germline V gene encodes CDR1 LNHNV and CDR2 YYDKDF (reference sequence). Trimming took off 0 bases at V and 6 bases at J, with 17 bases between the two ends. This TCR was sampled from a woman aged 40 to 50 with acute COVID-19. This chain joins TRBV15 and TRBJ1-2, with a weak D call TRBD1 (6 bases). Sequenced input: PBMCs or T cells enriched from blood (not recorded which). The CDR3: CATSRDLGGGLDGYTF. As DNA, the CDR3 is TGTGCCACCAGCAGAGATCTCGGGGGGGGCTTAGATGGCTACACCTTC.